The source of this T cell receptor (beta chain) is a study of T cells in Graves' hyperthyroidism and ophthalmopathy. About the study: Blood was drawn when the patient was first diagnosed and still untreated.

Trimming took 3 bases from V and 8 from J, leaving 19 bases between them. Germline-derived CDR1 and CDR2 are MNHEY and SMNVEV (reference sequence). CDR3 length: 15 residues. Amplification yielded TCR beta CDR3 regions, with RNA transcripts as the source. The HTBI primer set drove a first-round RT-PCR of the TCR CDR3. TCRdb called the multiplex PCR reads again in MiXCR, with one record for every CDR3 protein. This sample has about 610,000 distinct CDR3 sequences, with around 15% found just once. This clonotype was counted many times. A Clinical Activity Score of at least 3, a NOSPECS grade of at least 4 and a duration under 3 months were recorded in the ophthalmopathy patients. Each diagnosis was grounded in clinical symptoms, serum thyroxine and TRAb, thyroid ultrasound, and orbital computed tomography.

Sequenced sample: blood. The source of this sequence is a woman aged 35 to 49 with Graves' ophthalmopathy. The V and J genes are TRBV27 and TRBJ1-2; possibly TRBD1 for D (6 bases). The CDR3 loop is CASSFSPPTGYGYTF. The CDR3 region has the DNA TGTGCCAGCAGTTTTTCCCCACCAACAGGGTACGGCTACACCTTC.